This TCR beta chain was sequenced during a study of blood T cells in healthy people across ages. Study-level points and caveats: TCR beta diversity, measured per million T cells, fell in a roughly linear way with age.

Only a few counts were recorded for this clonotype. Its cognate antigen is unknown. Relative to the germline gene, one junction end is altered; a read error may explain this. Every sample gave at least 6 micrograms of total RNA when it was extracted. Sample-barcoded 5' priming and a J-beta primer mix drove a second PCR of 7 to 11 cycles. TCRdb fed the 5' RACE reads into MiXCR, producing one record per CDR3 protein. The table shows 780,000 or so distinct CDR3 sequences, with 20% to 30% occurring only once. The CDR3 extends over 14 amino acids. Germline V lookup: CDR1 LGHNT, CDR2 FRNRAP. The data were also submitted as part of a second study, on T cells of mothers and their children.

This clonotype originated in a boy aged 10-17 years in good health. The genes are TRBV12-5 and TRBJ1-1, with D perhaps matching TRBD1 (5 bases). Specimen: blood. Written as DNA, the CDR3 is TGTGCTAGTGCCCTAGACAGCCCGAACACTGAAGCTTCCTTT. Its protein product is CASALDSPNTEASF.